Given below is one T cell receptor beta chain in context. Its matching antigen is unknown. Through a sample-barcoded 5' primer and a J-beta primer mix, a second PCR was run for roughly 6 to 12 cycles. In TCRdb, the 5' RACE reads were re-called with MiXCR into one record per CDR3 protein. This sample has hundreds of thousands of distinct CDR3 sequences; less than 40% occur once, and the top ten carry 15%. The data were obtained in a study of blood T cells in healthy people across ages. Study-wide points: Without sorted subsets, naive and antigen-experienced compartments could not be conclusively compared. Estimates of diversity drawn from one million T cells were considered underestimates. Naive CD4+ cell counts and diversity both ran higher in long-lived than in aged donors.

Per the germline V gene, CDR1 is LGHNA and CDR2 is YNFKEQ. The CDR3 consists of 16 residues. J was trimmed by 5 bases and V by 0 bases; bases with no gene match: 4. PBMCs were isolated at a quantity of at least 7 million per sample. Sequencing input: blood. V usage is TRBV4-2 and J usage is TRBJ1-6; TRBD1 matches 7 bases. This clonotype originated in a woman aged 80 or older in good health. The CDR3 nucleotides are TGTGCCAGCAGCCAAGAGATGGGACAGAATAATTCACCCCTCCACTTT. It translates to CASSQEMGQNNSPLHF.